The sequence of this TCR beta chain was determined in a study of response to subunit inactivated influenza vaccine. General study results and limits: There was a suggestion from the authors that each seasonal influenza vaccination recruits few new T cells.

MiXCR, run by TCRdb on the RT-PCR reads, gives a single entry per CDR3 protein. The sample includes 500,000 or so distinct CDR3 sequences, 16% seen only once; the top ten take about 3%. In this sample, this clonotype turned up a few times. Its antigen is currently unknown. The CDR3 consists of 11 residues. Germline assignment: CDR1 LGHDT and CDR2 YNNKEL (reference sequence). V was clipped by 5 bases and J by 8 bases, with 10 bases between them. This clonotype was sampled from a man aged 50 to 69 who received an inactivated influenza vaccine. The V and J genes are TRBV3-1 and TRBJ2-7, with D perhaps TRBD1 (6 bases). Source: CD4+ T cells sorted from PBMCs, taken less than 30 months after vaccination. CDR3 coding DNA: TGTGCCAGCAGCGAGACAGGTCAGCAGTACTTC. Residues: CASSETGQQYF.